This T cell receptor (beta chain) was profiled in a study of chemoradiotherapy in HPV16-positive cancers. CDR1 and CDR2 (germline): SGHRS, YFSETQ. Trimming stripped 0 bases from V and 5 bases from J, with 14 bases between. This CDR3 region has 15 residues. This table comes from immunoSEQ multiplex PCR, and its TCRdb copy is limited to in-frame clones, with some not included. The data contain 55,000 to 85,000 clones, roughly 90% of them singletons. In its sample, this clone was seen a few times. Its antigen is as yet unknown. Study-level results: Only two HPV16-positive patients supplied the functional HPV-specificity definition. Candidate HPV-specific clones and E7-related TCR motifs grew in tumor during treatment.

Repeated repertoire sampling spanned the course of chemoradiotherapy. Sample: blood, taken from a patient who underwent chemoradiotherapy. V usage is TRBV5-1 and J usage is TRBJ1-1; D is unresolved. This TCR was recovered from a human donor with HPV-associated anogenital cancer. For the CDR3, the DNA is TGCGCCAGCAGCTTGGACGGCAGCCCGTTAACTGAAGCTTTCTTT. Encoded protein: CASSLDGSPLTEAFF. The full variable domain, rest sourced from reference TRBV5-1 and TRBJ1-1, is KAGVTQTPRYLIKTRGQQVTLSCSPISGHRSVSWYQQTPGQGLQFLFEYFSETQRNKGNFPGRFSGRQFSNSRSEMNVSTLELGDSALYLCASSLDGSPLTEAFFGQGTRLTVV.